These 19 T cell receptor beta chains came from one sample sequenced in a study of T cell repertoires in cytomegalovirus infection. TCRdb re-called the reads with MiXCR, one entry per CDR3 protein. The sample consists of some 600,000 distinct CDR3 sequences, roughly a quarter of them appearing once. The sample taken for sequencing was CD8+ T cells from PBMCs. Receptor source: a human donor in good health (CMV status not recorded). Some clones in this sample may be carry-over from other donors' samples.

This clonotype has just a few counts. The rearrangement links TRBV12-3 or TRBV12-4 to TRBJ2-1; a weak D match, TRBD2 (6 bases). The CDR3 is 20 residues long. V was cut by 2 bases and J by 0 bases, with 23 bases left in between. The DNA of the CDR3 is TGTGCCAGCAGTTTAACCCCCTTTGGGCAGGGACTTATCTCCTACAATGAGCAGTTCTTC. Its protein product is CASSLTPFGQGLISYNEQFF.

CDR3 protein: CATSRDLEAYNEQFF. The CDR3 DNA reads as TGTGCCACCAGCAGAGACCTCGAAGCTTACAATGAGCAGTTCTTC. This chain joins TRBV15 and TRBJ2-1; no clear D. The germline V and J ends were trimmed by 0 bases and 4 bases, with 10 bases remaining between them. Germline V lookup: CDR1 LNHNV, CDR2 YYDKDF (reference sequence). The CDR3 length is 15 residues.

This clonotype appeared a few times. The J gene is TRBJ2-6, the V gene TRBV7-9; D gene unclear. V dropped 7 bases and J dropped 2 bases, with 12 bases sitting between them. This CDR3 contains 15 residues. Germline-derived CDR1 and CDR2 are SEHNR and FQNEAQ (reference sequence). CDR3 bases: TGTGCCAGCACCCCTTGGGATACTGGGGCCAACGTCCTGACTTTC. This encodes CASTPWDTGANVLTF.

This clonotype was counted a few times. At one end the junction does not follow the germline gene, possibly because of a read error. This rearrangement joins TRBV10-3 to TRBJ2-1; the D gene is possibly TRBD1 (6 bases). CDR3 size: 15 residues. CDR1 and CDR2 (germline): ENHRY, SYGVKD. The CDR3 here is CAISGLSSGDKEQFF. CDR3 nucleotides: TGTGCCATCAGTGGACTAAGTTCCGGGGACAAGGAGCAGTTCTTC.

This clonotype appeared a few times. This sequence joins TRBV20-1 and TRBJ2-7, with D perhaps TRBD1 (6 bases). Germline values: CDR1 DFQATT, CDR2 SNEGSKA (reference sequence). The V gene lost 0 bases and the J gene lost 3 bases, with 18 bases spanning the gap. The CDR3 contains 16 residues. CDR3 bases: TGCAGTGCTAGAGATTCATCCACAGGGAATTTCTACGAGCAGTACTTC. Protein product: CSARDSSTGNFYEQYF.

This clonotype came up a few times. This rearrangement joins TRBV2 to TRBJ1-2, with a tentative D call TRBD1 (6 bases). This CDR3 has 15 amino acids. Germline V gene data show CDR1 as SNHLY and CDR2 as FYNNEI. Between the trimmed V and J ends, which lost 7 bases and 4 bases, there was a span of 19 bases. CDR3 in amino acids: CASTPGGHPSYGYTF. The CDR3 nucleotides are TGTGCCAGCACTCCGGGGGGACATCCGAGCTATGGCTACACCTTC.

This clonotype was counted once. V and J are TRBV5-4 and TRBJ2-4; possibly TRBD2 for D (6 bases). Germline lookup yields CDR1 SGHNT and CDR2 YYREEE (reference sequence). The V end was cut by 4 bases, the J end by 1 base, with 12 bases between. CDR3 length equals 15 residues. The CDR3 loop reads CASSRNRGAKNIQYF. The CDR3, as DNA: TGTGCCAGCAGCCGGAACCGGGGGGCCAAAAACATTCAGTACTTC.

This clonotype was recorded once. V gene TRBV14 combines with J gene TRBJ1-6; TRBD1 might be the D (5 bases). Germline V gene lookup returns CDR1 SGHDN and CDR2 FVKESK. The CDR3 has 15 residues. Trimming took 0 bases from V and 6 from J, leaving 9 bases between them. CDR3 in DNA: TGTGCCAGCAGCCAAGAAGGGCAGGGTAATTCACCCCTCCACTTT. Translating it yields CASSQEGQGNSPLHF.

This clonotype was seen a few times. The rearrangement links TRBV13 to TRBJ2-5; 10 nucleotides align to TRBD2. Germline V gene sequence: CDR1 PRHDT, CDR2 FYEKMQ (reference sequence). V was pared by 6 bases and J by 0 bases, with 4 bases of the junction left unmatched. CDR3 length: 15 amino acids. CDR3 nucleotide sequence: TGTGCCAGCAGTCTAGCGGGGGATCACCAAGAGACCCAGTACTTC. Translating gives CASSLAGDHQETQYF.

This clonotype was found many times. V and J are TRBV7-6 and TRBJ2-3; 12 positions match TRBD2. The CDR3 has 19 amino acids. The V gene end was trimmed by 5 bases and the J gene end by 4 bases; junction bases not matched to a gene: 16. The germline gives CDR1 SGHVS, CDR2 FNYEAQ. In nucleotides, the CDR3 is TGTGCCAGCAGCCCGACAGCCCTAGCGGGGGGGCCGATTTCAGATACGCAGTATTTT. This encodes CASSPTALAGGPISDTQYF.

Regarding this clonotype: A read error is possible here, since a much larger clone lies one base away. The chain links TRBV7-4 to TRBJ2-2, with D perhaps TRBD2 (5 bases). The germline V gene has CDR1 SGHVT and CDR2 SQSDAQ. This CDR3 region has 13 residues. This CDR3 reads CVSVRENTGELFF. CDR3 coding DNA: TGTGTCAGCGTCCGGGAAAACACCGGGGAGCTGTTTTTT.

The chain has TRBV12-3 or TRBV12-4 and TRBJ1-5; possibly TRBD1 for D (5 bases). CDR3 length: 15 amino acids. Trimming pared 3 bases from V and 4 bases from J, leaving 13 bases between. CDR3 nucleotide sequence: TGTGCCAGCAGTTTGGTCGGGACCCTTAATCAGCCCCAGCATTTT. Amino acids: CASSLVGTLNQPQHF.

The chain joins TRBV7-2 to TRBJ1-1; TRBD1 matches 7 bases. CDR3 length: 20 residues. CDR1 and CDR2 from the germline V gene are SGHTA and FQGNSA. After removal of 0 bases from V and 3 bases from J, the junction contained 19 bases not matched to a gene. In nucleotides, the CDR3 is TGTGCCAGCAGCTTAGCAGGGGGGGGACAGCCACCCAGAGAGTACACTGAAGCTTTCTTT. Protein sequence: CASSLAGGGQPPREYTEAFF.

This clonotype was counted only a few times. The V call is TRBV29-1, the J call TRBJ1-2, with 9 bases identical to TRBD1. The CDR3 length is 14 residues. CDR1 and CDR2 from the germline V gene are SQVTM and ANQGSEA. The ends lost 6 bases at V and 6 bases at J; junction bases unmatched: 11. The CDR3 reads CSVATGTGLDGYTF. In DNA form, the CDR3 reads TGCAGCGTCGCTACCGGGACAGGGTTGGATGGCTACACCTTC.

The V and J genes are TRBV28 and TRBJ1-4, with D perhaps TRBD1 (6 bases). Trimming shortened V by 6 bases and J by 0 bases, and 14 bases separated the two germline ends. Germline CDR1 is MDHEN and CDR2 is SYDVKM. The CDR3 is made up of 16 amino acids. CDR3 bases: TGTGCCAGCAGCCGAGTAGGGGGTGCAACTAATGAAAAACTGTTTTTT. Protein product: CASSRVGGATNEKLFF.

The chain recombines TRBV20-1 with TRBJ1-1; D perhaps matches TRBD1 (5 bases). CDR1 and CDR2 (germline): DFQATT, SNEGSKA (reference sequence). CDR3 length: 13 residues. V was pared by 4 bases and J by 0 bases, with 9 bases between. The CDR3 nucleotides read TGCAGTGCTACGGGGCAGTTGAACACTGAAGCTTTCTTT. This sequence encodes CSATGQLNTEAFF.

This CDR3 is CASSYSSGHGHNEQFF. The CDR3 region has the DNA TGTGCCAGCAGTTACTCGTCGGGACACGGTCACAATGAGCAGTTCTTC. J is TRBJ2-1 and V is TRBV6-2 or TRBV6-3; the D gene is possibly TRBD1 (6 bases). This CDR3 comprises 16 residues. V was shortened by 0 bases and J by 5 bases, with 14 bases between the two germline ends. The germline gives CDR1 MNHEY, CDR2 SVGEGT.

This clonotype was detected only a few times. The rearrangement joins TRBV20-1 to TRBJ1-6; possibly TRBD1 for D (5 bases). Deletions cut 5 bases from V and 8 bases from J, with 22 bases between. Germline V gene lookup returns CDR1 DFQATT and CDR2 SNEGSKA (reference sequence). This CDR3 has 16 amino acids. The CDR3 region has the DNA TGCAGTGCTCTCTTACTTGGCGGGGCGAGGTATTCACCCCTCCACTTT. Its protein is CSALLLGGARYSPLHF.

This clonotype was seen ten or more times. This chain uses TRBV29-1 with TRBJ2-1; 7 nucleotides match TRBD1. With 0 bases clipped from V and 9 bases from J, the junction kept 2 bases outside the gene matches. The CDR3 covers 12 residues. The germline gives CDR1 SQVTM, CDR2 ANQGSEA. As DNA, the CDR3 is TGCAGCGTTGAAGAAGGGGGCCTTGAGCAGTTCTTC. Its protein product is CSVEEGGLEQFF.